This T cell receptor beta chain was captured by sequencing in a study of blood T cell repertoires in COVID-19. CDR1 is SGHAT and CDR2 is FQNNGV in the germline V gene. There are 16 residues in the CDR3. The junction had 10 bases not matched to a gene; V was cut back by 2 bases and J by 7 bases. This clone was counted between two and nine times. The protocol was immunoSEQ multiplex PCR, while the TCRdb copy is restricted to in-frame clones and leaves out a portion. This table holds fewer than 90,000 clones, approximately 84% found once. Sequenced input: peripheral blood. This sequence joins TRBV11-2 and TRBJ2-2; 7 bases are shared with TRBD2. The receptor was isolated from a man aged 65 to 85 with COVID-19, enrolled during active disease. The CDR3 region is CASSLQAGRGNGELFF. In DNA form, the CDR3 reads TGTGCCAGCAGCTTACAAGCGGGGAGAGGGAACGGGGAGCTGTTTTTT.